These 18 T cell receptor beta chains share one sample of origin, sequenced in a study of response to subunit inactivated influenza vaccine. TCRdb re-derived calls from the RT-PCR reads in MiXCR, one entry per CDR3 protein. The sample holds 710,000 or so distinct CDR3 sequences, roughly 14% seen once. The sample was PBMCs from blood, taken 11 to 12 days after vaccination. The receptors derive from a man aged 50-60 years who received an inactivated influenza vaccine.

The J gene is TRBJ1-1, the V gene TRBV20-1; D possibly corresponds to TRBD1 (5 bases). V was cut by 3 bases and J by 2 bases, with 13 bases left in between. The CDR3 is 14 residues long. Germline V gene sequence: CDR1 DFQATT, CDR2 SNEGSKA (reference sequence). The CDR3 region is CSASKGDLNTEAFF. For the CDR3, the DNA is TGCAGTGCTAGCAAAGGGGACCTAAACACTGAAGCTTTCTTT.

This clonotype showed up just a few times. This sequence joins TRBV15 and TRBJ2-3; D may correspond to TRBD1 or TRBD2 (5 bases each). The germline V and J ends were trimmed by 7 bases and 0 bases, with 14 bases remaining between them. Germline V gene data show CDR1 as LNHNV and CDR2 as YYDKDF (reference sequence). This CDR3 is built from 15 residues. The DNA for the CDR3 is TGTGCCACCAACCTTTGGGGGAAAAGCACAGATACGCAGTATTTT. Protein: CATNLWGKSTDTQYF.

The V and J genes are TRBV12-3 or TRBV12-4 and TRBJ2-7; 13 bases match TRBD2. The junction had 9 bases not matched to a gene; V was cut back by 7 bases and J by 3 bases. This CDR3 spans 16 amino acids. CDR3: CASTPGLAGSYYEQYF. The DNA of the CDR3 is TGTGCCAGCACCCCGGGACTAGCGGGATCCTACTACGAGCAGTACTTC.

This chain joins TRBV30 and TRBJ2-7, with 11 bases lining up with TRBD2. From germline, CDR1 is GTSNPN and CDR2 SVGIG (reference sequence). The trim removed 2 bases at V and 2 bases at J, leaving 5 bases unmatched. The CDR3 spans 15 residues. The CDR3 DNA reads TGTGCCTGGAGTCCGGGACTAGCGGAAACCTACGAGCAGTACTTC. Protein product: CAWSPGLAETYEQYF.

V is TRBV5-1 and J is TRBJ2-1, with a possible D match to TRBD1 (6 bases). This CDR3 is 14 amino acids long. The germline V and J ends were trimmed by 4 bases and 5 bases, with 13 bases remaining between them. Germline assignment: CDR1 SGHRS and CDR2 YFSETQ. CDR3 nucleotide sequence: TGCGCCAGCAGCCGACAGGTTGCCGACAATGAGCAGTTCTTC. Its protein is CASSRQVADNEQFF. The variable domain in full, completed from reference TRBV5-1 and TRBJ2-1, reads KAGVTQTPRYLIKTRGQQVTLSCSPISGHRSVSWYQQTPGQGLQFLFEYFSETQRNKGNFPGRFSGRQFSNSRSEMNVSTLELGDSALYLCASSRQVADNEQFFGPGTRLTVL.

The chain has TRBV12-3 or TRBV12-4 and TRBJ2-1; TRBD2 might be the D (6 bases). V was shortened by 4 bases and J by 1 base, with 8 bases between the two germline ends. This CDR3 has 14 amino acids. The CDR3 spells CASSSRESYNEQFF. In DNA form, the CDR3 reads TGTGCCAGCAGTTCTCGGGAGTCCTACAATGAGCAGTTCTTC.

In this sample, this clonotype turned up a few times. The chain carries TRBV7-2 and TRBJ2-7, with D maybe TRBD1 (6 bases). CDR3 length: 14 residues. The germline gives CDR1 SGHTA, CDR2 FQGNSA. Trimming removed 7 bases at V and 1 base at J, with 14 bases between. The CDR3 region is CASTDRKDSYEQYF. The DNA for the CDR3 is TGTGCCAGCACCGACAGGAAGGATTCCTACGAGCAGTACTTC. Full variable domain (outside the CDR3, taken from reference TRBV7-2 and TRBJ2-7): GAGVSQSPSNKVTEKGKDVELRCDPISGHTALYWYRQSLGQGLEFLIYFQGNSAPDKSGLPSDRFSAERTGGSVSTLTIQRTQQEDSAVYLCASTDRKDSYEQYFGPGTRLTVT.

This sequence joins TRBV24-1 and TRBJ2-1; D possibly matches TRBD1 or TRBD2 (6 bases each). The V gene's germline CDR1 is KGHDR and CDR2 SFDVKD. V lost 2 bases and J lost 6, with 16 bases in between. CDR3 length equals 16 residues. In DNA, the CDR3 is TGTGCCACCAGTGATTCAGGAGGGGGGCTTGGCAATGAGCAGTTCTTC. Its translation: CATSDSGGGLGNEQFF.

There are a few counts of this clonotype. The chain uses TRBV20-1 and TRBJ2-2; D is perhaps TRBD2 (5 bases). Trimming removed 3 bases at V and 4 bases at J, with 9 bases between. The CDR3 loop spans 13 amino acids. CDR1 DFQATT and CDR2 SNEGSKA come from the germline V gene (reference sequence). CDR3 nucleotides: TGCAGTGCTAGGAGTGAGGGCACCGGGGAGCTGTTTTTT. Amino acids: CSARSEGTGELFF.

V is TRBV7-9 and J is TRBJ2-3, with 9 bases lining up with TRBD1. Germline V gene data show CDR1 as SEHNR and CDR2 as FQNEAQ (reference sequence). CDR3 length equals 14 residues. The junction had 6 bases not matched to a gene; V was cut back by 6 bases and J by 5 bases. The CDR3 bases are TGTGCCAGCAGGGTGGGACAGGGTCAAGATACGCAGTATTTT. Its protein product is CASRVGQGQDTQYF.

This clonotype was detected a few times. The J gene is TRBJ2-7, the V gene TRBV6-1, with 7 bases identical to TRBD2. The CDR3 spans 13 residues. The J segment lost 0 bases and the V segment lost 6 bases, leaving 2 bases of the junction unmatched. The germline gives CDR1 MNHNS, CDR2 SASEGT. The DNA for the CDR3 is TGTGCCAGCAGGCGGGACTACTCCTACGAGCAGTACTTC. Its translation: CASRRDYSYEQYF.

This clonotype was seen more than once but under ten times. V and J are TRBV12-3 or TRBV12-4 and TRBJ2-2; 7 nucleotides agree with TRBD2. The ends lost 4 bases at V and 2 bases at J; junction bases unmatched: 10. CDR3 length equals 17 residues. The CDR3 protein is CASSSPEGGINTGELFF. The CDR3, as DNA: TGTGCCAGCAGTTCCCCCGAGGGAGGGATAAACACCGGGGAGCTGTTTTTT.

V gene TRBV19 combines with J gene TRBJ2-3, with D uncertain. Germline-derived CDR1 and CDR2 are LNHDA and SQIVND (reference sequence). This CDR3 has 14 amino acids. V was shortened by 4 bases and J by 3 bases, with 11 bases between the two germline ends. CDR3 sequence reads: CASSTGQLTDTQYF. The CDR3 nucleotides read TGTGCCAGTAGTACCGGGCAGCTGACAGATACGCAGTATTTT.

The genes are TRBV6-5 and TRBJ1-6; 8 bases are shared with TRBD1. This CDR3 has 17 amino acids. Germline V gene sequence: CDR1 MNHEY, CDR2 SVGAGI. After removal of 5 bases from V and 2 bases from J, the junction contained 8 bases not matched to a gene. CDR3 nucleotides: TGTGCCAGCAGTCACGACACAGGGGGACCCTATAATTCACCCCTCCACTTT. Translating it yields CASSHDTGGPYNSPLHF.

Here the CDR3 DNA reads TGTGCCAGCTCACCAGGGCTCACGGGGAACACTGAAGCTTTCTTT. It encodes CASSPGLTGNTEAFF. V is TRBV18 and J is TRBJ1-1, with D uncertain. The CDR3 is 15 amino acids. Trimming took off 2 bases at V and 1 base at J, with 11 bases between the two ends. Germline V gene data show CDR1 as KGHSH and CDR2 as LQKENI.

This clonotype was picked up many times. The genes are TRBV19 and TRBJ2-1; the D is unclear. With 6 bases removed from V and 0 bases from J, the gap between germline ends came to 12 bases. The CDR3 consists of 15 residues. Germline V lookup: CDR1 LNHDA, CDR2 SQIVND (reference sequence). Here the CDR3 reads CASRPIYSSYNEQFF. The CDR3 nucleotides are TGTGCCAGTAGGCCAATTTACAGCTCCTACAATGAGCAGTTCTTC.

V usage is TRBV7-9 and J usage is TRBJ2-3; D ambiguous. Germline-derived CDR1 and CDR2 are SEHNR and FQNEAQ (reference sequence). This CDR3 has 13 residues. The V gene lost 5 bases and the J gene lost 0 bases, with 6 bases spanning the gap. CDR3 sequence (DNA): TGTGCCAGCAGCCCCTGGAGCACAGATACGCAGTATTTT. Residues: CASSPWSTDTQYF.

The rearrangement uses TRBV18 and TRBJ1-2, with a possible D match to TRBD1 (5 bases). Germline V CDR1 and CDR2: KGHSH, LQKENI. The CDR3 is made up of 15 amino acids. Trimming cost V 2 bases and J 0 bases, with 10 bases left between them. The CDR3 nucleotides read TGTGCCAGCTCACCATTGACAGCCACTAACTATGGCTACACCTTC. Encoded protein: CASSPLTATNYGYTF. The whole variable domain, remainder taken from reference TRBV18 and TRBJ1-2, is NAGVMQNPRHLVRRRGQEARLRCSPMKGHSHVYWYRQLPEEGLKFMVYLQKENIIDESGMPKERFSAEFPKEGPSILRIQQVVRGDSAAYFCASSPLTATNYGYTFGSGTRLTVV.